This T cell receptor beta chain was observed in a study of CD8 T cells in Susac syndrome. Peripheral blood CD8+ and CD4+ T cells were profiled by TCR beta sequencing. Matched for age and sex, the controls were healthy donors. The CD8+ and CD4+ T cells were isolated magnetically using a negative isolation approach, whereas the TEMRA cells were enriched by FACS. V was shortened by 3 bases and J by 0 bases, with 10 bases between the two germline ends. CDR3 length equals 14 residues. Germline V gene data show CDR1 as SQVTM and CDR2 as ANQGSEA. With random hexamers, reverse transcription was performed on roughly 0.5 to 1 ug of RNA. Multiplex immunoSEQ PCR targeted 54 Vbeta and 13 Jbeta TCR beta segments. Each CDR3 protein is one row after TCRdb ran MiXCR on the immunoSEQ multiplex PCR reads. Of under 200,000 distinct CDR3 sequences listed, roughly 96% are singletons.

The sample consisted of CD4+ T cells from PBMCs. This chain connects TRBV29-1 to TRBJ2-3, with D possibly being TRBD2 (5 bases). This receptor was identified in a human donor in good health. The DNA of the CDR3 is TGCAGCGTTGAGAGGGCAGGTAGCACAGATACGCAGTATTTT. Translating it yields CSVERAGSTDTQYF.